The source of this TCR beta chain is a study of T-cell memory formation after mild COVID-19. The study, taken as a whole, reports: CD4+ contracting clones lay mainly in CM and EM, CD8+ ones in EMRA.

About this clonotype: Its matching antigen is unknown.

The CDR3 contains 12 residues. In germline, CDR1 is SQVTM, CDR2 ANQGSEA. In TCRdb, the 5' RACE reads were re-called with MiXCR into one record per CDR3 protein. The data hold about 430,000 distinct CDR3 sequences, with 20% to 25% observed a single time. Input material: PBMCs or a T cell subset sorted from them (not recorded which). V usage is TRBV29-1 and J usage is TRBJ1-1; no reliable D call. This clonotype was sampled from an adult woman who had mild COVID-19 (a few samples of this study predate the infection). Cell type and time point are not known. The CDR3 here is CAWKQLNTEAFF. For the CDR3, the DNA is TGCGCCTGGAAACAGCTGAACACTGAAGCTTTCTTT.